These T cell receptor beta chains were read from a single sample in a study of cytomegalovirus exposure and HLA in healthy donors. The repertoire was sequenced with immunoSEQ multiplex PCR; TCRdb's copy has only in-frame clones and lacks some. In the table there are more than 85,000 clones, 78% of which are singletons. Sequencing was carried out using PBMCs. Every receptor here comes from a man under 40 in good health and CMV-seronegative. The CDR3 runs from the conserved cysteine through the conserved F or W. Fields, in order: D gene, clone size, J gene, V gene, CDR3 DNA, CDR3 protein. D genes are given only for firm matches. Not every row has a clone size; where given, it reads once, few, many or a size class.

d_call: -
clone_size: once
j_call: TRBJ1-2
v_call: TRBV6-6
cdr3_nt: TGTGCCAGCAGTTACTTGGCAGACTACACCTTC
cdr3_aa: CASSYLADYTF

d_call: TRBD1
clone_size: few
j_call: TRBJ1-5
v_call: TRBV30
cdr3_nt: TGTGCCTGGGAACAGGGGAACAATCAGCCCCAGCATTTT
cdr3_aa: CAWEQGNNQPQHF

d_call: TRBD2
clone_size: -
j_call: TRBJ2-2
v_call: TRBV6-5
cdr3_nt: TGTGCCAGCAGTAACCGGGGGGGATACACCGGGGAGCTGTTTTTT
cdr3_aa: CASSNRGGYTGELFF

d_call: TRBD1
clone_size: -
j_call: TRBJ2-3
v_call: TRBV18
cdr3_nt: TGTGCCAGCTCACCAATAGGACAGGGGCTGACAGATACGCAGTATTTT
cdr3_aa: CASSPIGQGLTDTQYF

d_call: TRBD1
clone_size: few
j_call: TRBJ1-1
v_call: TRBV18
cdr3_nt: TGTGCCAGCTCACCACCGGGACAGGGGGCAGAAGCTTTCTTT
cdr3_aa: CASSPPGQGAEAFF

d_call: TRBD1
clone_size: once
j_call: TRBJ1-6
v_call: TRBV18
cdr3_nt: TGTGCCAGCTCGCCCGGGACAGGGGGAAATTCACCCCTCCACTTT
cdr3_aa: CASSPGTGGNSPLHF

d_call: -
clone_size: -
j_call: TRBJ2-5
v_call: TRBV4-1
cdr3_nt: TGCGCCAGCAGCCTCGAAGGGTTCCAGGGTCCAGAGACCCAGTACTTC
cdr3_aa: CASSLEGFQGPETQYF

d_call: -
clone_size: once
j_call: TRBJ1-5
v_call: TRBV2
cdr3_nt: TGTGCCAGCAGTGTCTATGGGAGTCAGCCCCAGCATTTT
cdr3_aa: CASSVYGSQPQHF

d_call: -
clone_size: -
j_call: TRBJ1-1
v_call: TRBV28
cdr3_nt: TGTGCCAGCAGTTTATCACTAGATTTGAACACTGAAGCTTTCTTT
cdr3_aa: CASSLSLDLNTEAFF

d_call: -
clone_size: few
j_call: TRBJ1-2
v_call: TRBV5-1
cdr3_nt: TGCGCCAGCAGTAATCCAGGGACTATCTATGGCTACACCTTC
cdr3_aa: CASSNPGTIYGYTF

d_call: -
clone_size: -
j_call: TRBJ1-2
v_call: TRBV6-5
cdr3_nt: TGTGCCAGCAGAGTTCCCGGGACATCGGGCTACACCTTC
cdr3_aa: CASRVPGTSGYTF

d_call: -
clone_size: few
j_call: TRBJ1-1
v_call: TRBV4-1
cdr3_nt: TGCGCCAGCAGCCCCAGGGAAGACACTGAAGCTTTCTTT
cdr3_aa: CASSPREDTEAFF

d_call: -
clone_size: -
j_call: TRBJ2-7
v_call: TRBV4-3
cdr3_nt: TGCGCCAGCAGCCAAGATAGCACAGGGAGATCCTACGAGCAGTACTTC
cdr3_aa: CASSQDSTGRSYEQYF

d_call: -
clone_size: -
j_call: TRBJ2-3
v_call: TRBV6-4
cdr3_nt: TGTGCCAGCAGCTTAGCAGGACAGCACACAGATACGCAGTATTTT
cdr3_aa: CASSLAGQHTDTQYF

d_call: TRBD2
clone_size: -
j_call: TRBJ2-7
v_call: TRBV7-9
cdr3_nt: TGTGCCAGCATCCCTAGCGGGGGGGGTTACGAGCAGTACTTC
cdr3_aa: CASIPSGGGYEQYF

d_call: -
clone_size: -
j_call: TRBJ1-2
v_call: TRBV9
cdr3_nt: TGTGCCAGCAGCGTAGAAGTAGGTGGGCAAGGCTACACCTTC
cdr3_aa: CASSVEVGGQGYTF

d_call: TRBD2
clone_size: -
j_call: TRBJ2-7
v_call: TRBV7-9
cdr3_nt: TGTGCCAGCAGCTTAGCTACGGGACTAGCGGGGCTCGAGCAGTACTTC
cdr3_aa: CASSLATGLAGLEQYF

d_call: TRBD1
clone_size: -
j_call: TRBJ1-5
v_call: TRBV4-3
cdr3_nt: TGCGCCAGCAGCCAACAAGCCGGGACAGGGTACAATCAGCCCCAGCATTTT
cdr3_aa: CASSQQAGTGYNQPQHF

d_call: -
clone_size: -
j_call: TRBJ2-5
v_call: TRBV11-3
cdr3_nt: TGTGCCAGCAGCTTAGATTTGGGCCCCCGGGAGACCCAGTACTTC
cdr3_aa: CASSLDLGPRETQYF

d_call: TRBD2
clone_size: once
j_call: TRBJ2-6
v_call: TRBV30
cdr3_nt: TGTGCCTGGGCCCCACTAGCGGGGTTCTCTGGGGCCAACGTCCTGACTTTC
cdr3_aa: CAWAPLAGFSGANVLTF

d_call: -
clone_size: few
j_call: TRBJ2-3
v_call: TRBV28
cdr3_nt: TGTGCCAGCAGTCCAGGGACTGACACAGATACGCAGTATTTT
cdr3_aa: CASSPGTDTDTQYF

d_call: -
clone_size: -
j_call: TRBJ2-2
v_call: TRBV9
cdr3_nt: TGTGCCAGCAGCGTAGCCTCTTGGCAGGGGAGCGCCGGGGAGCTGTTTTTT
cdr3_aa: CASSVASWQGSAGELFF

d_call: TRBD1
clone_size: -
j_call: TRBJ2-1
v_call: TRBV6-5
cdr3_nt: TGTGCCAGCAGTTGGGACAGAACCAATGAGCAGTTCTTC
cdr3_aa: CASSWDRTNEQFF

d_call: TRBD1
clone_size: -
j_call: TRBJ1-5
v_call: TRBV27
cdr3_nt: TGTGCCAGCAGATCTACAGGGGGGAATCAGCCCCAGCATTTT
cdr3_aa: CASRSTGGNQPQHF

d_call: -
clone_size: -
j_call: TRBJ2-5
v_call: TRBV2
cdr3_nt: TGTGCCAGCAGGGTGGAGCGACAAGAGACCCAGTACTTC
cdr3_aa: CASRVERQETQYF

d_call: -
clone_size: -
j_call: TRBJ1-1
v_call: TRBV18
cdr3_nt: TGTGCCAGCTCACCGAACAGTGGGACTGAAGCTTTCTTT
cdr3_aa: CASSPNSGTEAFF

d_call: -
clone_size: -
j_call: TRBJ2-7
v_call: TRBV7-9
cdr3_nt: TGTGCCAGCAGACCGGAGCTCGGGGAGCAGTACTTC
cdr3_aa: CASRPELGEQYF

d_call: -
clone_size: few
j_call: TRBJ2-7
v_call: TRBV2
cdr3_nt: TGTGCCAGCAAGGAGGTACCCTCGGACGAGCAGTACTTC
cdr3_aa: CASKEVPSDEQYF

d_call: -
clone_size: -
j_call: TRBJ2-3
v_call: TRBV11-3
cdr3_nt: TGTGCCAGCAGCTTAGGACACCGGGAGAGCACAGATACGCAGTATTTT
cdr3_aa: CASSLGHRESTDTQYF

d_call: TRBD2
clone_size: -
j_call: TRBJ2-3
v_call: TRBV25-1
cdr3_nt: TGTGCCAGCAGTGCCAGCGGGGCCATCACGCAGTATTTT
cdr3_aa: CASSASGAITQYF

d_call: -
clone_size: -
j_call: TRBJ1-5
v_call: TRBV27
cdr3_nt: TGTGCCAGCAGACACCAGGGTTATAGCAATCAGCCCCAGCATTTT
cdr3_aa: CASRHQGYSNQPQHF

d_call: -
clone_size: -
j_call: TRBJ1-1
v_call: TRBV2
cdr3_nt: TGTGCCAGCAGTGAGGCCAAGGACAGGAACACTGAAGCTTTCTTT
cdr3_aa: CASSEAKDRNTEAFF

d_call: -
clone_size: few
j_call: TRBJ1-3
v_call: TRBV4-1
cdr3_nt: TGCGCCAGCAGCCAAGACCGGGGATACTCTGGAAACACCATATATTTT
cdr3_aa: CASSQDRGYSGNTIYF

d_call: TRBD1
clone_size: -
j_call: TRBJ2-3
v_call: TRBV7-6
cdr3_nt: TGTGCCAGCAGCTTATGGGGACAGGGGAGAACAGATACGCAGTATTTT
cdr3_aa: CASSLWGQGRTDTQYF

d_call: TRBD2
clone_size: -
j_call: TRBJ2-3
v_call: TRBV11-3
cdr3_nt: TGTGCCAGCAGCATCCGGACTAGCGGGTCCTCTAGGGCAGATACGCAGTATTTT
cdr3_aa: CASSIRTSGSSRADTQYF

d_call: -
clone_size: -
j_call: TRBJ1-2
v_call: TRBV4-1
cdr3_nt: TGCGCCAGCAGCCAAGAGGAGGGAGTAAACTATGGCTACACCTTC
cdr3_aa: CASSQEEGVNYGYTF

d_call: TRBD1
clone_size: -
j_call: TRBJ1-2
v_call: TRBV6-5
cdr3_nt: TGTGCCAGCAGCCCGAGGGACAGGCTGAATGGCTACACCTTC
cdr3_aa: CASSPRDRLNGYTF

d_call: TRBD2
clone_size: -
j_call: TRBJ2-5
v_call: TRBV29-1
cdr3_nt: TGCAGCGCCACCCGGGGACTAGCCATGGAGACCCAGTACTTC
cdr3_aa: CSATRGLAMETQYF

d_call: -
clone_size: -
j_call: TRBJ1-5
v_call: TRBV5-1
cdr3_nt: TGCGCCAGCAGCTTGGGTCAGGGGACCCGGCAACCCCAGCATTTT
cdr3_aa: CASSLGQGTRQPQHF

d_call: -
clone_size: -
j_call: TRBJ1-4
v_call: TRBV6-5
cdr3_nt: TGTGCCAGCAGCCTTGACAGAGAAAAACTGTTTTTT
cdr3_aa: CASSLDREKLFF

d_call: -
clone_size: -
j_call: TRBJ1-1
v_call: TRBV7-9
cdr3_nt: TGTGCCAGCAGCTTACCGGGGAAGAACACTGAAGCTTTCTTT
cdr3_aa: CASSLPGKNTEAFF

d_call: TRBD2
clone_size: -
j_call: TRBJ2-2
v_call: TRBV6-5
cdr3_nt: TGTGCCAGCAGTTGGGCGGGAGACCGCTACACCGGGGAGCTGTTTTTT
cdr3_aa: CASSWAGDRYTGELFF

d_call: -
clone_size: -
j_call: TRBJ1-5
v_call: TRBV27
cdr3_nt: TGTGCCAGCAGTTTCGGCAGGGGCATGGCTAGCAATCAGCCCCAGCATTTT
cdr3_aa: CASSFGRGMASNQPQHF

d_call: TRBD1
clone_size: once
j_call: TRBJ1-3
v_call: TRBV7-9
cdr3_nt: TGTGCCAGCAGCCCGCGGGGACAGGCGGCTGGAAACACCATATATTTT
cdr3_aa: CASSPRGQAAGNTIYF

d_call: -
clone_size: -
j_call: TRBJ2-1
v_call: TRBV6-5
cdr3_nt: TGTGCCAGCAGTTACCGTGGCAGAGGAGAATACAATGAGCAGTTCTTC
cdr3_aa: CASSYRGRGEYNEQFF

d_call: -
clone_size: -
j_call: TRBJ2-7
v_call: TRBV4-3
cdr3_nt: TGCGCCAGCAGCCAAGATCGCAGGGCTGGTTCCTACGAGCAGTACTTC
cdr3_aa: CASSQDRRAGSYEQYF

d_call: TRBD1
clone_size: -
j_call: TRBJ2-7
v_call: TRBV10-1
cdr3_nt: TGCGCCAGCAGTGAAGGGACAGCCAACTCCTACGAGCAGTACTTC
cdr3_aa: CASSEGTANSYEQYF

d_call: -
clone_size: -
j_call: TRBJ2-1
v_call: TRBV11-3
cdr3_nt: TGTGCCAGCAGCATTTCGTACAATGAGCAGTTCTTC
cdr3_aa: CASSISYNEQFF

d_call: TRBD2
clone_size: -
j_call: TRBJ2-7
v_call: TRBV19
cdr3_nt: TGTGCCAGTAGTCCTTATGTCAGAGGGACTAGCGGGTCCTACGAGCAGTACTTC
cdr3_aa: CASSPYVRGTSGSYEQYF

d_call: TRBD1
clone_size: -
j_call: TRBJ2-2
v_call: TRBV12-5
cdr3_nt: TGTGCTAGTGGTTTGATGTGGGGACAGGGGAACACCGGGGAGCTGTTTTTT
cdr3_aa: CASGLMWGQGNTGELFF

d_call: -
clone_size: once
j_call: TRBJ1-1
v_call: TRBV6-1
cdr3_nt: TGTGCCAGCACAGCGGACCGGGGGGACACTGAAGCTTTCTTT
cdr3_aa: CASTADRGDTEAFF

d_call: TRBD1
clone_size: once
j_call: TRBJ2-7
v_call: TRBV9
cdr3_nt: TGTGCCAGCAGCGTTTCGGGGGACAGGGCGTACGAGCAGTACTTC
cdr3_aa: CASSVSGDRAYEQYF

d_call: -
clone_size: -
j_call: TRBJ1-3
v_call: TRBV10-3
cdr3_nt: TGTGCCATCAAGTCCCCTTATGGGCAGAACTCTGGAAACACCATATATTTT
cdr3_aa: CAIKSPYGQNSGNTIYF

d_call: -
clone_size: -
j_call: TRBJ2-7
v_call: TRBV19
cdr3_nt: TGTGCCAGTAGTATTTCGATGGGGAGCTCCTACGAGCAGTACTTC
cdr3_aa: CASSISMGSSYEQYF

d_call: -
clone_size: -
j_call: TRBJ1-2
v_call: TRBV5-6
cdr3_nt: TGTGCCAGCAGCCGTACCCGGAACTATGGCTACACCTTC
cdr3_aa: CASSRTRNYGYTF